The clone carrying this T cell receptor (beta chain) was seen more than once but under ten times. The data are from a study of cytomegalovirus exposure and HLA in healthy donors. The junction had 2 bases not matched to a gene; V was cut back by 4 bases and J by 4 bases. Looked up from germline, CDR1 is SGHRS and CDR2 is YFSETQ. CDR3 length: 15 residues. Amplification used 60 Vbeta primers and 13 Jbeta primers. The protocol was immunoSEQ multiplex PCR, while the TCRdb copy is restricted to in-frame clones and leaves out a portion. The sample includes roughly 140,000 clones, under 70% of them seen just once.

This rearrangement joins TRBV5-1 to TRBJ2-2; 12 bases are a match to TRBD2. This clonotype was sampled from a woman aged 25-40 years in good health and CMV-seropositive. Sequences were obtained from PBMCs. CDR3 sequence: CASSLAGGITGELFF. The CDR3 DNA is TGCGCCAGCAGCCTAGCGGGAGGGATCACCGGGGAGCTGTTTTTT.